What follows describes a single TCR beta chain. Some clones are missing from TCRdb's copy, which holds only in-frame ones; the method was immunoSEQ multiplex PCR. The profile shows roughly 70,000 clones, approximately 80% of them singletons. The V end lost 6 bases, the J end lost 4 bases, and 12 bases lay between the germline ends. The germline gives CDR1 SQVTM, CDR2 ANQGSEA. This CDR3 spans 12 amino acids. The data originate from a study of OX40 agonist ivuxolimab in advanced cancers. This receptor was identified in an adult with an advanced solid tumor such as melanoma, head and neck, liver or kidney cancer. This chain uses TRBV29-1 with TRBJ2-5; D is perhaps TRBD2 (5 bases). Source: CD4+ or CD8+ T cells sorted from blood, taken in a trial of the OX40 agonist ivuxolimab. The CDR3 DNA follows: TGCAGCGTAGTGAGGGCCTCAGAGACCCAGTACTTC. Amino acids: CSVVRASETQYF.